Described below is a single TCR beta chain sequence and its context. RNA was extracted from bulk tissue without any cell sorting. Three rounds of nested PCR, following a modified ARM-PCR protocol, produced the TCRbeta library. TCRdb fed the multiplex PCR reads into MiXCR, producing one record per CDR3 protein. The table shows about 79,000 distinct CDR3 sequences, with approximately 77% occurring only once. Germline loops: CDR1 MDHEN, CDR2 SYDVKM. The CDR3 contains 13 residues. V shed 2 bases and J shed 9 bases, with 13 bases lying between them. The data derive from a study of tumor and adjacent non-tumor tissue in lung cancer.

V usage is TRBV28 and J usage is TRBJ1-2, with D unclear. This TCR came from a woman in her 40s with non-small cell lung cancer. The material sequenced was lung tumor tissue. The CDR3 loop is CASSLPAGKRYTF. Written as DNA, the CDR3 is TGTGCCAGCAGTTTACCGGCGGGAAAGCGCTACACCTTC.